Given below is one TCR beta chain in context. RNA transcripts were the source from which TCR beta CDR3 regions were amplified. HTBI primers were employed in first-round RT-PCR, then a second-round multiplex PCR followed. TCRdb re-called the multiplex PCR reads through MiXCR, storing one row per CDR3 protein. The data hold over a million distinct CDR3 sequences, with about 36% observed a single time. This sample was included in a study of Graves' ophthalmopathy and Graves' hyperthyroidism. V gave up 2 bases and J gave up 9 bases; unmatched junction bases: 4. The germline V gene has CDR1 DFQATT and CDR2 SNEGSKA (reference sequence). CDR3 length: 13 amino acids.

The receptor comes from an adult man with Graves' hyperthyroidism. V is TRBV20-1 and J is TRBJ2-5; TRBD2 matches at 12 bases. What was sequenced was peripheral blood or thyroid tissue (not recorded which). In DNA, the CDR3 is TGCAGTGCTAGACTAGCGGGGGGGACGCCCCAGTACTTC. Protein: CSARLAGGTPQYF.